The present T cell receptor (beta chain) was sequenced within a study of OX40 agonist ivuxolimab in advanced cancers. Across the study: With ivuxolimab, an agonistic anti-OX40 (CD134) antibody, patients were treated. Patients receiving dose escalation had hepatocellular carcinoma, melanoma, renal cell or head and neck cancer. Study-level points and caveats: Nonresponders, in some cases, also had low normalized T-cell clonal expansion.

In the case of this clone: Antigen specificity is unknown.

Produced via immunoSEQ multiplex PCR; TCRdb's table is partial and in-frame only. The sample holds tens of thousands of clones, roughly 81% seen once. Per the germline V gene, CDR1 is SGHRS and CDR2 is YFSETQ. The CDR3 is made up of 14 amino acids. V lost 5 bases and J lost 5, with 13 bases in between. With autoimmune disease history or systemic immunosuppression, patients were excluded. The chain joins TRBV5-1 to TRBJ2-2; D is unresolved. Sequencing was performed on CD4+ or CD8+ T cells sorted from blood, taken in a trial of the OX40 agonist ivuxolimab. This sequence originates from an adult with an advanced solid tumor such as melanoma, head and neck, liver or kidney cancer. The CDR3 DNA follows: TGCGCCAGCAGTAGAGAGATGAATACCGGGGAGCTGTTTTTT. This sequence encodes CASSREMNTGELFF. Drawing the rest from reference TRBV5-1 and TRBJ2-2, the complete variable domain is KAGVTQTPRYLIKTRGQQVTLSCSPISGHRSVSWYQQTPGQGLQFLFEYFSETQRNKGNFPGRFSGRQFSNSRSEMNVSTLELGDSALYLCASSREMNTGELFFGEGSRLTVL.